Each of the 2 T cell receptor beta chains below was sequenced from the same sample in a study of blood T cell repertoires in COVID-19. The repertoire was sequenced with immunoSEQ multiplex PCR; TCRdb's copy has only in-frame clones and lacks some. Of a few hundred thousand clones listed, roughly 85% were seen once; the top ten hold around 3.4%. The source material was peripheral blood. The receptors were gathered from a young woman with acute or convalescent COVID-19.

The chain has TRBV28 and TRBJ2-2; 10 bases align to TRBD1. Unmatched junction bases numbered 14, after V lost 4 bases and J lost 3 bases. CDR3 length: 19 residues. Per the germline V gene, CDR1 is MDHEN and CDR2 is SYDVKM. Written as DNA, the CDR3 is TGTGCCAGCAGTTCCCTATATGGACGGACAGGGGGGGACACCGGGGAGCTGTTTTTT. Translated: CASSSLYGRTGGDTGELFF. The full variable domain, its missing parts supplied by reference TRBV28 and TRBJ2-2, is DVKVTQSSRYLVKRTGEKVFLECVQDMDHENMFWYRQDPGLGLRLIYFSYDVKMKEKGDIPEGYSVSREKKERFSLILESASTNQTSMYLCASSSLYGRTGGDTGELFFGEGSRLTVL.

This clone has only one observation. The gene calls are TRBV5-6 and TRBJ2-7, with 10 bases that match TRBD2. Germline V lookup: CDR1 SGHDT, CDR2 YYEEEE. V lost 0 bases, J lost 5 bases, and 5 bases stayed unmatched. The CDR3 totals 15 residues. The CDR3 here is CASSLVVAGGDEQYF. CDR3 sequence (DNA): TGTGCCAGCAGCTTGGTAGTAGCGGGAGGCGACGAGCAGTACTTC.